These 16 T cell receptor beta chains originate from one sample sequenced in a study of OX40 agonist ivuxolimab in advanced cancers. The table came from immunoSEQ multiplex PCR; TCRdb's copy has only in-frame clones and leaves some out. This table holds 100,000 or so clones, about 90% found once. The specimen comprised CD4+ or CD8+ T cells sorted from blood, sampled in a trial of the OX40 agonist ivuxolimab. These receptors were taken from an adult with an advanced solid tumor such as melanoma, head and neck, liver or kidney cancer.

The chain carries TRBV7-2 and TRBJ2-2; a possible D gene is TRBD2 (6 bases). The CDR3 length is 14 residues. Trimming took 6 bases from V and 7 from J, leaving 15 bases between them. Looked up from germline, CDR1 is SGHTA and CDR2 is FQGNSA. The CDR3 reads CASRLRELGGELFF. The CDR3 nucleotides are TGTGCCAGCAGACTACGGGAGCTCGGCGGGGAGCTGTTTTTT.

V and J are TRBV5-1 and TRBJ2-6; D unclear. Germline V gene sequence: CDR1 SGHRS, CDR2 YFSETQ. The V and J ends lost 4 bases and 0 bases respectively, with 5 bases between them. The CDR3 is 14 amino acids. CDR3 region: CASSPLSGANVLTF. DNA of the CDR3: TGCGCCAGCAGCCCACTCTCTGGGGCCAACGTCCTGACTTTC.

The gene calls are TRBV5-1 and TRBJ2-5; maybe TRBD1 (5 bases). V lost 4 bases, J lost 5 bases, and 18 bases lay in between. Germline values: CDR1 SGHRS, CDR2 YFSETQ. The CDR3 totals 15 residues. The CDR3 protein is CASSPQGRAGETQYF. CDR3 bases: TGCGCCAGCAGCCCCCAGGGTAGGGCCGGTGAGACCCAGTACTTC.

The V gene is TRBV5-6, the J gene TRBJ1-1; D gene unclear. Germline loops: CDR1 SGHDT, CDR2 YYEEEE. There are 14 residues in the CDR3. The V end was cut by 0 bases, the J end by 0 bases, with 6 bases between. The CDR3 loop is CASSLGSVNTEAFF. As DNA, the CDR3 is TGTGCCAGCAGCTTGGGGTCAGTGAACACTGAAGCTTTCTTT. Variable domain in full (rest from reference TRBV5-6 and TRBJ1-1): DAGVTQSPTHLIKTRGQQVTLRCSPKSGHDTVSWYQQALGQGPQFIFQYYEEEERQRGNFPDRFSGHQFPNYSSELNVNALLLGDSALYLCASSLGSVNTEAFFGQGTRLTVV.

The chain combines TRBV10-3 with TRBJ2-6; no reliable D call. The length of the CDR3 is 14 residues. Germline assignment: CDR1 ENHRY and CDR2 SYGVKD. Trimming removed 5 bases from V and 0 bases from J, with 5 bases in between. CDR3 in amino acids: CAISLDSGANVLTF. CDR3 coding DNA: TGTGCCATCAGTTTAGACTCTGGGGCCAACGTCCTGACTTTC.

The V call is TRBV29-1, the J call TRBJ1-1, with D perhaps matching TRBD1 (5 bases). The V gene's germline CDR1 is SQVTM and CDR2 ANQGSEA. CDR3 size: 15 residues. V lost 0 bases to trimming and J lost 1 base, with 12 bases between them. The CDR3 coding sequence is TGCAGCGTTGAAGATCCCCGGGGCCGGAACACTGAAGCTTTCTTT. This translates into CSVEDPRGRNTEAFF.

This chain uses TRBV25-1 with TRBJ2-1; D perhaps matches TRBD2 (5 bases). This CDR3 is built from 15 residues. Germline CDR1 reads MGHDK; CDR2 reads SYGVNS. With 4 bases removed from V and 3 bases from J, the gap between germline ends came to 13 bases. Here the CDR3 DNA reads TGTGCCAGCAGTGGCGGGCAGGCTAGCTACAATGAGCAGTTCTTC. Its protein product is CASSGGQASYNEQFF.

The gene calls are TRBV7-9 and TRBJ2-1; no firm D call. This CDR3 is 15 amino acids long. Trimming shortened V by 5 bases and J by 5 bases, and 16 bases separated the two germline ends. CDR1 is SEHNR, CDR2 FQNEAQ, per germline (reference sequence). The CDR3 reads CASSPPIRPNNEQFF. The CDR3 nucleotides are TGTGCCAGCAGCCCCCCAATACGGCCCAACAATGAGCAGTTCTTC.

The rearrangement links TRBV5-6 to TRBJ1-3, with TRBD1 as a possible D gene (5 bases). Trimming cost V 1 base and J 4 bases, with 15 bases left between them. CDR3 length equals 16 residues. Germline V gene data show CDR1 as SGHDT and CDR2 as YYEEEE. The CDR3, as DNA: TGTGCCAGCAGCTTGACCAAGGGGCTCATCGGAAACACCATATATTTT. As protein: CASSLTKGLIGNTIYF.

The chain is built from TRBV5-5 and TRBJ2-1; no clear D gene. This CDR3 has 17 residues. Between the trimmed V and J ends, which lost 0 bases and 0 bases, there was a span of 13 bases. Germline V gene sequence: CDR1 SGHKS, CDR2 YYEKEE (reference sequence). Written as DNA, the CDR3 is TGTGCCAGCAGCTTGGCGAGTAGTGAGAGCTCCTACAATGAGCAGTTCTTC. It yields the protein CASSLASSESSYNEQFF.

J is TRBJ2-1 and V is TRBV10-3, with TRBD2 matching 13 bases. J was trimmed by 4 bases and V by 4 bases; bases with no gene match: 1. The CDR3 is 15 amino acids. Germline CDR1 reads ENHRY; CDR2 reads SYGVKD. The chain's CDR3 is CAISGTSGSYNEQFF. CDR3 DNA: TGTGCCATCAGTGGGACTAGCGGGAGTTACAATGAGCAGTTCTTC.

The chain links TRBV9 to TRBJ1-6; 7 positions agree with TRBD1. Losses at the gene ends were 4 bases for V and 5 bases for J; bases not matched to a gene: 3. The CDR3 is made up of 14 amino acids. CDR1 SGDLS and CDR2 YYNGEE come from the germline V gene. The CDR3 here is CASSRDSDNSPLHF. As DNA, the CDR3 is TGTGCCAGCAGCCGGGACAGCGATAATTCACCCCTCCACTTT.

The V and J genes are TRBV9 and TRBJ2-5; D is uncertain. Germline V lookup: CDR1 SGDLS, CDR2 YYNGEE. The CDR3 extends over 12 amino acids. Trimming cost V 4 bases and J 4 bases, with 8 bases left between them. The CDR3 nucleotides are TGTGCCAGCAGCCCCCATGGAGAGACCCAGTACTTC. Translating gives CASSPHGETQYF.

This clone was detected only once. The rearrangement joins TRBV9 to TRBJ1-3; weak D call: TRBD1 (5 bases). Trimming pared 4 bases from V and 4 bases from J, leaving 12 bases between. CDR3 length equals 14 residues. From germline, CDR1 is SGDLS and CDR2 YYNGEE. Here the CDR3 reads CASSLQGTGNTIYF. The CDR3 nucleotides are TGTGCCAGCAGCCTCCAGGGTACCGGAAACACCATATATTTT.

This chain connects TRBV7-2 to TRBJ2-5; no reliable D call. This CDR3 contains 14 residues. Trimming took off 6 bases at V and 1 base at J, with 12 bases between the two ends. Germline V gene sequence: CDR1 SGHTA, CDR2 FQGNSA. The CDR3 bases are TGTGCCAGCAGTTCGCCCGGTATCCAAGAGACCCAGTACTTC. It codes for CASSSPGIQETQYF.

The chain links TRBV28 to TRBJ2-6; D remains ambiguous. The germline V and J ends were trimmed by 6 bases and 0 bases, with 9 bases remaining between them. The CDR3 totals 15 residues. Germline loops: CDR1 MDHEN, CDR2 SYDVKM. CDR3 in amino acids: CASSFLSSGANVLTF. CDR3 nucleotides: TGTGCCAGCAGCTTCCTCAGCTCTGGGGCCAACGTCCTGACTTTC.